Below, 14 T cell receptor beta chains from the same sample are listed, as sequenced in a study of blood T cell repertoires in COVID-19. Here immunoSEQ multiplex PCR was the method, and the copy in TCRdb shows in-frame clones only, minus some. The sample includes 70,000 or so clones, around 80% of them seen just once. Material: peripheral blood. These receptors all stem from a human donor in a cohort sampled during active COVID-19.

J is TRBJ1-1 and V is TRBV30; tentative D call: TRBD1 (6 bases). V shed 0 bases and J shed 12 bases, with 14 bases lying between them. Germline-derived CDR1 and CDR2 are GTSNPN and SVGIG (reference sequence). This CDR3 comprises 12 residues. CDR3 sequence (DNA): TGTGCCTGGAGTGTTCCGGCCGGGGGGCCTTTCTTT. Protein product: CAWSVPAGGPFF.

This clone showed up just once. The chain uses TRBV18 and TRBJ1-1; TRBD1 agrees at 7 bases. Germline V gives CDR1 KGHSH, CDR2 LQKENI. With V trimmed by 6 bases and J by 7 bases, 14 bases remained unmatched. This CDR3 region has 15 residues. CDR3 sequence: CASSRLDRVPIEAFF. In nucleotides, the CDR3 is TGTGCCAGCTCGCGTCTTGACAGGGTTCCAATTGAAGCTTTCTTT.

This chain joins TRBV19 and TRBJ2-4, with 9 bases matching TRBD1. V lost 8 bases, J lost 9 bases, and 5 bases stayed unmatched. Germline V gene data show CDR1 as LNHDA and CDR2 as SQIVND (reference sequence). The CDR3 has 12 amino acids. CDR3 region: CASGDRETIQYF. CDR3 nucleotides: TGTGCCAGTGGGGACAGGGAGACCATTCAGTACTTC.

This clone has just a few counts. The chain has TRBV18 and TRBJ1-5; D is unresolved. Per germline, CDR1 KGHSH and CDR2 LQKENI. Trimming took off 1 base at V and 4 bases at J, with 5 bases between the two ends. This CDR3 comprises 13 residues. CDR3 DNA: TGTGCCAGCTCACCACGCCAGAATCAGCCCCAGCATTTT. Its protein product is CASSPRQNQPQHF.

The gene calls are TRBV2 and TRBJ2-7; D might be TRBD2 (5 bases). V shed 6 bases and J shed 2 bases, with 14 bases lying between them. CDR3 length: 14 residues. The germline V gene encodes CDR1 SNHLY and CDR2 FYNNEI. DNA of the CDR3: TGTGCCAGCAGAGGAGGCGCGGAGACCTACGAGCAGTACTTC. Its protein product is CASRGGAETYEQYF.

This clone was detected only a few times. V and J are TRBV6-6 and TRBJ2-5; 7 bases align to TRBD1. This CDR3 has 16 amino acids. With 6 bases clipped from V and 1 base from J, the junction kept 11 bases outside the gene matches. Germline CDR1 is MNHNY and CDR2 is SVGAGI (reference sequence). CDR3 protein: CASRTGQSYRQETQYF. In nucleotides, the CDR3 is TGTGCCAGCAGAACGGGACAGTCCTATCGCCAAGAGACCCAGTACTTC.

The rearrangement joins TRBV3-1 (or the pseudogene TRBV3-2) to TRBJ2-1, with TRBD1 as a possible D gene (7 bases). Trimming removed 3 bases at V and 13 bases at J, with 10 bases between. Germline V CDR1 and CDR2: LGHDT, YNNKEL (reference sequence). The length of the CDR3 is 11 residues. The CDR3 here is CASSQRDSQFF. CDR3 coding DNA: TGTGCCAGCAGCCAGCGGGACAGCCAGTTCTTC.

This rearrangement joins TRBV2 to TRBJ2-5; D perhaps matches TRBD1 (5 bases). The CDR3 sequence is 15 residues long. Germline V CDR1 and CDR2: SNHLY, FYNNEI. Trimming took 4 bases from V and 2 from J, leaving 14 bases between them. The CDR3 reads CASSAGHRNQETQYF. DNA of the CDR3: TGTGCCAGCAGTGCTGGACACCGCAATCAAGAGACCCAGTACTTC. Based on the CDR3 plus reference TRBV2 and TRBJ2-5, the full variable domain is EPEVTQTPSHQVTQMGQEVILRCVPISNHLYFYWYRQILGQKVEFLVSFYNNEISEKSEIFDDQFSVERPDGSNFTLKIRSTKLEDSAMYFCASSAGHRNQETQYFGPGTRLLVL.

The V and J genes are TRBV7-9 and TRBJ2-3, with D tentatively TRBD2 (6 bases). The V gene lost 4 bases and the J gene lost 5 bases, with 7 bases spanning the gap. The germline CDR1 and CDR2 sequences are SEHNR and FQNEAQ (reference sequence). CDR3 size: 12 residues. The CDR3 coding sequence is TGTGCCAGCAGCTGGGAGGTAGATACGCAGTATTTT. This codes for CASSWEVDTQYF.

The chain couples TRBV3-1 (or the pseudogene TRBV3-2) to TRBJ2-7; a possible D gene is TRBD2 (5 bases). Per the germline V gene, CDR1 is LGHDT and CDR2 is YNNKEL (reference sequence). There are 14 residues in the CDR3. V was shortened by 0 bases and J by 7 bases, with 13 bases between the two germline ends. DNA for the CDR3: TGTGCCAGCAGCCAAGATGGGAGATACTCGGAGCAGTACTTC. It translates to CASSQDGRYSEQYF.

The chain joins TRBV5-1 to TRBJ2-7, with 8 bases matching TRBD1. Trimming cost V 4 bases and J 1 base; bases outside gene matches: 4. There are 14 residues in the CDR3. Germline V gene lookup returns CDR1 SGHRS and CDR2 YFSETQ. CDR3 coding DNA: TGCGCCAGCAGCCCTGGGGACAGGTCCTACGAGCAGTACTTC. Its translation: CASSPGDRSYEQYF.

The V and J genes are TRBV4-2 and TRBJ2-7; 7 nucleotides line up with TRBD2. Germline trimming cut 0 bases from V and 4 bases from J; bases unmatched to any gene: 3. Germline V lookup: CDR1 LGHNA, CDR2 YNFKEQ. The CDR3 runs 14 residues. For the CDR3, the DNA is TGTGCCAGCAGCCAAGAGGTACTAGCGTACGAGCAGTACTTC. Translation: CASSQEVLAYEQYF.

The V call is TRBV5-6, the J call TRBJ1-4; TRBD1 is a possible D gene (6 bases). The CDR3 contains 13 residues. V was pared by 7 bases and J by 5 bases, with 12 bases between. Germline CDR1 reads SGHDT; CDR2 reads YYEEEE. The CDR3 is CASGDNVNEKLFF. The DNA of the CDR3 is TGTGCCAGCGGGGACAACGTAAATGAAAAACTGTTTTTT.

The chain is built from TRBV18 and TRBJ1-1; D call uncertain. The V end lost 3 bases, the J end lost 5 bases, and 13 bases lay between the germline ends. From germline, CDR1 is KGHSH and CDR2 LQKENI. The CDR3 contains 14 residues. The CDR3 is CASSPKGGRTEAFF. The CDR3 nucleotides are TGTGCCAGCTCACCGAAGGGAGGGCGTACTGAAGCTTTCTTT.